Presented here are 13 T cell receptor beta chains from one specimen sequenced in a study of T-cell reconstitution after alpha-beta-depleted transplantation in children. Unique molecular identifiers were incorporated into the prepared TCRbeta library. In TCRdb, the PCR reads were re-called with MiXCR into one record per CDR3 protein. The table lists approximately 400,000 distinct CDR3 sequences, 15% to 20% of them singletons. The specimen was PBMCs, mostly from graft donor cells, collected 360 days after TCRalphabeta/CD19-depleted stem cell transplant. Source of these receptors: a boy in the first two years of life who had a stem cell transplant for Wiskott-Aldrich syndrome, so the T cells may come from the graft donor.

In this sample, this clonotype turned up once. The J gene is TRBJ2-7, the V gene TRBV7-9, with TRBD2 matching 8 bases. The trim removed 5 bases at V and 3 bases at J, leaving 9 bases unmatched. Germline V gene sequence: CDR1 SEHNR, CDR2 FQNEAQ (reference sequence). CDR3 length: 15 residues. The CDR3 DNA follows: TGTGCCAGCAGCCCGGGGGGGCGGGAGTACTACGAGCAGTACTTC. As protein: CASSPGGREYYEQYF. Based on the CDR3 plus reference TRBV7-9 and TRBJ2-7, the full variable domain is DTGVSQNPRHKITKRGQNVTFRCDPISEHNRLYWYRQTLGQGPEFLTYFQNEAQLEKSRLLSDRFSAERPKGSFSTLEIQRTEQGDSAMYLCASSPGGREYYEQYFGPGTRLTVT.

In this sample, this clonotype turned up a few times. V and J are TRBV7-2 and TRBJ2-5, with a weak D call TRBD2 (6 bases). Germline V gene data show CDR1 as SGHTA and CDR2 as FQGNSA. V was cut by 2 bases and J by 1 base, with 14 bases left in between. The CDR3 has 16 amino acids. CDR3 DNA: TGTGCCAGCAGCTTAAGCCCGGGACTCCCCCAAGAGACCCAGTACTTC. It is translated as CASSLSPGLPQETQYF.

The rearrangement uses TRBV5-1 and TRBJ2-5; possibly TRBD2 for D (5 bases). With 4 bases removed from V and 2 bases from J, the gap between germline ends came to 12 bases. This CDR3 spans 14 amino acids. Per the germline V gene, CDR1 is SGHRS and CDR2 is YFSETQ. As DNA, the CDR3 is TGCGCCAGCAGCAACGGGGTGGGACAAGAGACCCAGTACTTC. It encodes CASSNGVGQETQYF.

This clonotype was seen only a few times. The J gene is TRBJ2-1, the V gene TRBV3-1, with 9 bases matching TRBD2. The germline CDR1 and CDR2 sequences are LGHDT and YNNKEL (reference sequence). With V trimmed by 1 base and J by 13 bases, 8 bases remained unmatched. The CDR3 has 14 residues. CDR3 sequence (DNA): TGTGCCAGCAGCCAAGTCCTAGCGGGGAGCCGTCAGTTCTTC. This gives the protein CASSQVLAGSRQFF.

The chain uses TRBV10-1 and TRBJ2-5; D might be TRBD2 (6 bases). Germline V gives CDR1 WNHNN, CDR2 SYGVQD (reference sequence). The CDR3 has 15 amino acids. The germline V and J ends were trimmed by 0 bases and 5 bases, with 13 bases remaining between them. The CDR3 loop is CASSESTSRGETQYF. CDR3 nucleotides: TGCGCCAGCAGTGAGTCAACCTCCCGGGGGGAGACCCAGTACTTC.

V usage is TRBV5-1 and J usage is TRBJ2-5, with 7 bases fitting TRBD1. The CDR3 length is 15 residues. The junction had 7 bases not matched to a gene; V was cut back by 4 bases and J by 1 base. Germline CDR1 is SGHRS and CDR2 is YFSETQ. CDR3: CASSRSTGIQETQYF. The CDR3 DNA reads as TGCGCCAGCAGCCGGTCGACAGGGATCCAAGAGACCCAGTACTTC.

This clonotype has just a few counts. The chain recombines TRBV4-1 with TRBJ2-7, with TRBD1 matching 9 bases. The CDR3 totals 15 residues. V trimming: 5 bases; J trimming: 6 bases; junction bases outside the gene matches: 11. From germline, CDR1 is MGHRA and CDR2 YSYEKL. The CDR3 is CASSDFGTGISEQYF. The DNA for the CDR3 is TGCGCCAGCAGCGATTTCGGGACAGGGATTAGCGAGCAGTACTTC.

This clonotype appeared a few times. The J gene is TRBJ2-1, the V gene TRBV6-2 or TRBV6-3; D unresolved. Germline CDR1 MNHEY, CDR2 SVGEGT. Trimming shortened V by 2 bases and J by 9 bases, and 8 bases separated the two germline ends. The CDR3 is 12 amino acids. CDR3 residues: CASSYNKGEQFF. CDR3 sequence (DNA): TGTGCCAGCAGTTACAACAAGGGTGAGCAGTTCTTC.

This rearrangement joins TRBV20-1 to TRBJ2-7; 7 positions agree with TRBD1. The CDR3 totals 15 residues. The V and J ends lost 5 bases and 3 bases, in that order; junction bases with no gene match: 13. CDR1 is DFQATT, CDR2 SNEGSKA, per germline (reference sequence). The CDR3 DNA reads TGCAGTGCTGACAGACCGGGACAGAGAGGCTACGAGCAGTACTTC. Amino acid sequence: CSADRPGQRGYEQYF.

CDR3 DNA sequence: TGTGCCAGCAGTTACCCCGCGGGGATGACCCGAGAGACCCAGTACTTC. Amino acid sequence: CASSYPAGMTRETQYF. This chain connects TRBV6-2 or TRBV6-3 to TRBJ2-5; perhaps TRBD2 as D (6 bases). This CDR3 contains 16 residues. Germline-derived CDR1 and CDR2 are MNHEY and SVGEGT. The V gene lost 2 bases and the J gene lost 4 bases, with 17 bases spanning the gap.

This clonotype was detected a few times. This sequence joins TRBV7-6 and TRBJ2-3; D perhaps matches TRBD1 (6 bases). The CDR3 runs to 17 residues. CDR1 and CDR2 (germline): SGHVS, FNYEAQ. Trimming stripped 5 bases from V and 2 bases from J, with 20 bases between. DNA for the CDR3: TGTGCCAGCAGCCCTATGTACAGGGAACGGGACACAGATACGCAGTATTTT. Residues: CASSPMYRERDTDTQYF.

This clonotype was recorded a few times. The chain links TRBV7-2 to TRBJ1-2, with no clear D. Germline-derived CDR1 and CDR2 are SGHTA and FQGNSA. Trimming took off 2 bases at V and 5 bases at J, with 9 bases between the two ends. The CDR3 consists of 13 residues. CDR3 coding DNA: TGTGCCAGCAGCTTAAAGGGTCCTTATGGCTACACCTTC. Encoded protein: CASSLKGPYGYTF.

This clonotype came up a few times. The chain recombines TRBV28 with TRBJ2-7; D unresolved. This CDR3 spans 10 amino acids. Germline CDR1 MDHEN, CDR2 SYDVKM. The V end was cut by 10 bases, the J end by 0 bases, with 4 bases between. This CDR3 reads CATYSYEQYF. In DNA form, the CDR3 reads TGTGCCACCTACTCCTACGAGCAGTACTTC.